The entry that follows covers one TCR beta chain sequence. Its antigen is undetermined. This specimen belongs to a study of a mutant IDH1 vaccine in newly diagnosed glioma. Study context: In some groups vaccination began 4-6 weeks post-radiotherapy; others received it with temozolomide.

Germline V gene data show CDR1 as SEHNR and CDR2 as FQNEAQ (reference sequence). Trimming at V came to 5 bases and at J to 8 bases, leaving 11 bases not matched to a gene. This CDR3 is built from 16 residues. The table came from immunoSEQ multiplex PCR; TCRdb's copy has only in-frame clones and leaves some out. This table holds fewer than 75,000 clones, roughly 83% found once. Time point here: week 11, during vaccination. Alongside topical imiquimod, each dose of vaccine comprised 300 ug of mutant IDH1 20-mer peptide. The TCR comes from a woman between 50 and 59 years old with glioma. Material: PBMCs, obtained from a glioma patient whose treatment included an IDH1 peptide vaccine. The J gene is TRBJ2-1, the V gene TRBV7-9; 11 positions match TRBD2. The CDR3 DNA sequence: TGTGCCAGCAGCCGCCCCTCTAGCGGGGGGATCGATGAGCAGTTCTTC. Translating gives CASSRPSSGGIDEQFF.